The 30 T cell receptor beta chains given below trace back to one sample, sequenced in a study of T cell repertoires in cytomegalovirus infection. Each CDR3 protein is one row after TCRdb ran MiXCR on the reads. The repertoire holds roughly 190,000 distinct CDR3 sequences, with less than 9.5% as singletons. What was sequenced was PBMCs. The receptors shown here come from a human donor in good health (CMV status not recorded). Some clones in this sample may be carry-over from other donors' samples.

This clonotype appeared many times. This chain links TRBV11-2 with TRBJ2-6; 9 bases are shared with TRBD1. From germline, CDR1 is SGHAT and CDR2 FQNNGV. J gave up 4 bases and V 5 bases, and 12 bases lay outside the gene matches. The CDR3 runs to 18 residues. The CDR3 is CASSQRAQGAGGANVLTF. The CDR3 nucleotides read TGTGCCAGCAGCCAAAGGGCACAGGGGGCGGGAGGGGCCAACGTCCTGACTTTC.

The rearrangement joins TRBV28 to TRBJ1-5; D gene uncertain. The length of the CDR3 is 14 residues. The V and J ends lost 10 bases and 6 bases respectively, with 19 bases between them. The V gene's germline CDR1 is MDHEN and CDR2 SYDVKM. The CDR3 protein is CAIAFTVGFQPQHF. CDR3 nucleotide sequence: TGTGCCATAGCCTTCACCGTAGGGTTTCAGCCCCAGCATTTT.

The CDR3 nucleotides read TGCAGTGCCCGGAGAGTAACTAACTTCGAGCAGTACTTC. It codes for CSARRVTNFEQYF. The genes are TRBV20-1 and TRBJ2-7, with no clear D. The CDR3 extends over 13 amino acids. Germline V CDR1 and CDR2: DFQATT, SNEGSKA (reference sequence). V was cut by 6 bases and J by 6 bases, with 18 bases left in between.

In its sample, this clonotype was seen a few times. The rearrangement links TRBV6-2 or TRBV6-3 to TRBJ1-5; no firm D call. V was trimmed by 2 bases and J by 1 base, leaving 9 bases between them. Germline CDR1 reads MNHEY; CDR2 reads SVGEGT. The CDR3 extends over 15 amino acids. For the CDR3, the DNA is TGTGCCAGCAGTTACGATCTCGCGAGCAATCAGCCCCAGCATTTT. Translating gives CASSYDLASNQPQHF.

This clonotype was counted at least ten times. The V call is TRBV7-8, the J call TRBJ1-2, with a weak D call TRBD1 (6 bases). The germline V gene has CDR1 SGHVS and CDR2 FQNEAQ. Trimming removed 0 bases from V and 0 bases from J, with 8 bases in between. The CDR3 consists of 15 residues. As DNA, the CDR3 is TGTGCCAGCAGCTTAGCGAAGGGGGCTAACTATGGCTACACCTTC. This gives the protein CASSLAKGANYGYTF. The entire variable domain, with the rest obtained from reference TRBV7-8 and TRBJ1-2, is as follows: GAGVSQSPRYKVAKRGQDVALRCDPISGHVSLFWYQQALGQGPEFLTYFQNEAQLDKSGLPSDRFFAERPEGSVSTLKIQRTQQEDSAVYLCASSLAKGANYGYTFGSGTRLTVV.

This clonotype showed up just a few times. The chain employs TRBV20-1 and TRBJ1-1; no clear D gene. Germline V gene sequence: CDR1 DFQATT, CDR2 SNEGSKA (reference sequence). Trimming stripped 3 bases from V and 3 bases from J, with 8 bases between. CDR3 size: 12 residues. The CDR3, as DNA: TGCAGTGCTAGTTACAGACACACTGAAGCTTTCTTT. This sequence encodes CSASYRHTEAFF.

This clonotype was detected a few times. This chain uses TRBV20-1 with TRBJ2-5; possible D gene TRBD1, 6 bases. This CDR3 comprises 13 residues. From germline, CDR1 is DFQATT and CDR2 SNEGSKA (reference sequence). Between the trimmed V and J ends, which lost 6 bases and 2 bases, there was a span of 13 bases. Here the CDR3 reads CSADGQGQETQYF. DNA of the CDR3: TGCAGTGCGGACGGCCAGGGGCAAGAGACCCAGTACTTC.

The sample holds many counts of this clonotype. V usage is TRBV6-2 or TRBV6-3 and J usage is TRBJ2-1; TRBD1 matches 8 bases. Per germline, CDR1 MNHEY and CDR2 SVGEGT. The CDR3 is made up of 14 amino acids. Germline trimming cut 8 bases from V and 5 bases from J; bases unmatched to any gene: 8. CDR3 protein: CASGRTGLHNEQFF. CDR3 nucleotide sequence: TGTGCCAGCGGCAGGACAGGGCTCCACAATGAGCAGTTCTTC.

This rearrangement joins TRBV2 to TRBJ1-6; D not resolved. This CDR3 has 16 residues. The germline gives CDR1 SNHLY, CDR2 FYNNEI. V was trimmed by 6 bases and J by 0 bases, leaving 12 bases between them. The CDR3 loop reads CASRGRESSYNSPLHF. The DNA of the CDR3 is TGTGCCAGCAGAGGACGGGAGAGCTCCTATAATTCACCCCTCCACTTT.

This clonotype has a handful of counts. J is TRBJ2-3 and V is TRBV29-1, with 7 nucleotides matching TRBD2. CDR1 is SQVTM and CDR2 is ANQGSEA in the germline V gene. Losses at the gene ends were 3 bases for V and 5 bases for J; bases not matched to a gene: 5. The CDR3 runs 13 residues. CDR3: CSVDRGVGDTQYF. The CDR3 DNA reads TGCAGCGTTGACCGGGGGGTAGGAGATACGCAGTATTTT.

The CDR3: CASSPDGGGETQYF. In nucleotides, the CDR3 is TGTGCCAGCAGCCCCGACGGGGGAGGAGAGACCCAGTACTTC. The rearrangement links TRBV12-3 or TRBV12-4 to TRBJ2-5; a possible D gene is TRBD2 (6 bases). Trimming pared 6 bases from V and 4 bases from J, leaving 15 bases between. The CDR3 covers 14 residues.

This clonotype was counted a few times. V gene TRBV7-9 combines with J gene TRBJ2-2; possible D gene TRBD1, 5 bases. The length of the CDR3 is 15 residues. Trimming took 6 bases from V and 1 from J, leaving 12 bases between them. CDR1 and CDR2 from the germline V gene are SEHNR and FQNEAQ (reference sequence). CDR3 in DNA: TGTGCCAGCAGGCCTACAGGAGTGAACACCGGGGAGCTGTTTTTT. Its protein is CASRPTGVNTGELFF.

This clonotype was picked up many times. CDR3 DNA sequence: TGTGCCAGCAGTCACGGGACCCTAAGGGAGACCCAGTACTTC. This translates into CASSHGTLRETQYF. J is TRBJ2-5 and V is TRBV12-3 or TRBV12-4, with D possibly being TRBD1 or TRBD2 (5 bases each). This CDR3 region has 14 residues. V was trimmed by 5 bases and J by 5 bases, leaving 15 bases between them.

A few counts support this clonotype. The V call is TRBV9, the J call TRBJ1-1; no clear D. V lost 4 bases and J 0 bases, leaving 16 bases between the germline ends. The V gene's germline CDR1 is SGDLS and CDR2 YYNGEE. The CDR3 consists of 16 residues. The CDR3 nucleotides read TGTGCCAGCAGCCCCCTCTCCCGGCTGGTGAACACTGAAGCTTTCTTT. Protein sequence: CASSPLSRLVNTEAFF.

This clonotype was seen a few times. The chain combines TRBV7-2 with TRBJ2-3, with D possibly matching TRBD2 (6 bases). V dropped 9 bases and J dropped 5 bases, with 15 bases sitting between them. Germline CDR1 reads SGHTA; CDR2 reads FQGNSA. The CDR3 runs 13 residues. CDR3 protein: CASNERAEDTQYF. CDR3 nucleotides: TGTGCCAGTAACGAGCGGGCAGAAGATACGCAGTATTTT. Full variable domain (outside the CDR3, taken from reference TRBV7-2 and TRBJ2-3): GAGVSQSPSNKVTEKGKDVELRCDPISGHTALYWYRQSLGQGLEFLIYFQGNSAPDKSGLPSDRFSAERTGGSVSTLTIQRTQQEDSAVYLCASNERAEDTQYFGPGTRLTVL.

This clonotype has a count of ten or more. V is TRBV7-2 and J is TRBJ2-3; D not certain. The germline gives CDR1 SGHTA, CDR2 FQGNSA. Trimming shortened V by 1 base and J by 5 bases, and 7 bases separated the two germline ends. The CDR3 spans 13 residues. The CDR3 reads CASSLGLGDTQYF. In nucleotides, the CDR3 is TGTGCCAGCAGCTTAGGGTTGGGAGATACGCAGTATTTT.

This clonotype was seen repeatedly, ten times or more. The chain combines TRBV20-1 with TRBJ1-1; tentative D call: TRBD1 (6 bases). The germline CDR1 and CDR2 sequences are DFQATT and SNEGSKA (reference sequence). Trimming stripped 0 bases from V and 1 base from J, with 12 bases between. CDR3 length equals 15 residues. The CDR3 reads CSARELQGRNTEAFF. CDR3 DNA: TGCAGTGCTAGAGAACTCCAGGGGAGGAACACTGAAGCTTTCTTT.

The table lists this clonotype with many counts. The J gene is TRBJ2-3, the V gene TRBV7-9, with a tentative D call TRBD2 (6 bases). Germline assignment: CDR1 SEHNR and CDR2 FQNEAQ (reference sequence). This CDR3 comprises 12 residues. V was pared by 5 bases and J by 6 bases, with 9 bases between. The CDR3 DNA is TGTGCCAGCAGCGCAAGCGGGGATACGCAGTATTTT. Translating it yields CASSASGDTQYF. Full variable domain (remainder filled in from reference TRBV7-9 and TRBJ2-3): DTGVSQNPRHKITKRGQNVTFRCDPISEHNRLYWYRQTLGQGPEFLTYFQNEAQLEKSRLLSDRFSAERPKGSFSTLEIQRTEQGDSAMYLCASSASGDTQYFGPGTRLTVL.

The V and J genes are TRBV11-3 and TRBJ2-2; D is unresolved. Germline CDR1 is SGHNT and CDR2 is YENEEA. The CDR3 contains 12 residues. Trimming shortened V by 3 bases and J by 7 bases, and 6 bases separated the two germline ends. The CDR3: CASSFSNGELFF. The CDR3 DNA reads TGTGCCAGCAGCTTTTCCAACGGGGAGCTGTTTTTT.

This clonotype was picked up many times. This chain connects TRBV20-1 to TRBJ2-2, with a weak D call TRBD2 (6 bases). This CDR3 contains 14 residues. Trimming removed 7 bases from V and 5 bases from J, with 17 bases in between. Germline-derived CDR1 and CDR2 are DFQATT and SNEGSKA (reference sequence). The CDR3 bases are TGCAGTGGAAGGACGACTAGAGGGACCGGGGAGCTGTTTTTT. Amino acid sequence: CSGRTTRGTGELFF.

This clonotype has just a few counts. The chain combines TRBV29-1 with TRBJ2-3; tentative D call: TRBD1 (8 bases). Trimming took off 0 bases at V and 2 bases at J, with 39 bases between the two ends. This CDR3 contains 24 residues. Germline CDR1 and CDR2: SQVTM and ANQGSEA. The CDR3 sequence: CSVEDPHQGQGMGLRGRDTDTQYF. The CDR3 nucleotides read TGCAGCGTTGAAGATCCCCATCAAGGACAGGGTATGGGCTTACGCGGGAGAGACACAGATACGCAGTATTTT.

DNA of the CDR3: TGTGCCAGCAGCCTCTCGGGACTAGCGGGAGTTAGCGCCGAGCAGTTCTTC. This codes for CASSLSGLAGVSAEQFF. V usage is TRBV14 and J usage is TRBJ2-1; TRBD2 matches 14 bases. The junction had 12 bases not matched to a gene; V was cut back by 4 bases and J by 10 bases. CDR1 is SGHDN, CDR2 FVKESK, per germline. The CDR3 sequence is 17 residues long.

This clonotype was counted ten times or more. The chain couples TRBV7-6 to TRBJ2-7; 9 bases fit TRBD1. J gave up 0 bases and V 7 bases, and 4 bases lay outside the gene matches. The length of the CDR3 is 14 residues. Germline CDR1 and CDR2: SGHVS and FNYEAQ. CDR3 region: CASKGTGSSYEQYF. The CDR3 DNA sequence: TGTGCCAGCAAAGGGACAGGGAGCTCCTACGAGCAGTACTTC.

This clonotype was observed many times. In DNA, the CDR3 is TGTGCCAGCAGCCAAGATTTGGATAATTCACCCCTCCACTTT. It is translated as CASSQDLDNSPLHF. The gene calls are TRBV14 and TRBJ1-6; no reliable D call. The germline gives CDR1 SGHDN, CDR2 FVKESK. This CDR3 contains 14 residues. Trimming pared 0 bases from V and 5 bases from J, leaving 5 bases between.

This clonotype is termed medium-sized (0.01 to 0.1%). This chain uses TRBV7-2 with TRBJ1-4; D call uncertain. Trimming removed 1 base at V and 3 bases at J, with 3 bases between. The CDR3 has 13 residues. Germline loops: CDR1 SGHTA, CDR2 FQGNSA. In nucleotides, the CDR3 is TGTGCCAGCAGCTTAGTCTCTAATGAAAAACTGTTTTTT. It codes for CASSLVSNEKLFF.

This clonotype came up many times. The chain joins TRBV19 to TRBJ2-1; the match to TRBD2 covers 8 bases. The CDR3 sequence is 15 residues long. J lost 0 bases, V lost 5 bases, and 3 bases had no gene match. The germline V gene encodes CDR1 LNHDA and CDR2 SQIVND (reference sequence). Here the CDR3 DNA reads TGTGCCAGTAGTGGGAGCGGGAGCTCCTACAATGAGCAGTTCTTC. Amino acid sequence: CASSGSGSSYNEQFF.

This clonotype appeared a few times. The chain has TRBV5-4 and TRBJ2-7, with 7 bases matching TRBD1. This CDR3 comprises 15 residues. Germline values: CDR1 SGHNT, CDR2 YYREEE (reference sequence). Unmatched junction bases numbered 7, after V lost 3 bases and J lost 1 base. The CDR3 bases are TGTGCCAGCAGCTCCGGAGACAGGGATTCCTACGAGCAGTACTTC. It yields the protein CASSSGDRDSYEQYF.

V usage is TRBV28 and J usage is TRBJ2-1, with TRBD2 matching over 11 bases. This CDR3 has 16 amino acids. J lost 7 bases, V lost 2 bases, and 7 bases had no gene match. Germline V gene sequence: CDR1 MDHEN, CDR2 SYDVKM. CDR3 loop: CASSLVPSGRINEQFF. CDR3 in DNA: TGTGCCAGCAGTTTAGTCCCTAGCGGGAGGATAAATGAGCAGTTCTTC. The whole variable domain, remainder taken from reference TRBV28 and TRBJ2-1, is DVKVTQSSRYLVKRTGEKVFLECVQDMDHENMFWYRQDPGLGLRLIYFSYDVKMKEKGDIPEGYSVSREKKERFSLILESASTNQTSMYLCASSLVPSGRINEQFFGPGTRLTVL.

Many counts were recorded for this clonotype. The chain recombines TRBV7-2 with TRBJ1-1; no reliable D call. There are 15 residues in the CDR3. V lost 5 bases, J lost 4 bases, and 17 bases lay in between. The germline CDR1 and CDR2 sequences are SGHTA and FQGNSA. The CDR3 region has the DNA TGTGCCAGCAGCCCCAACTCCGAGCGGTCCACTGAAGCTTTCTTT. Protein product: CASSPNSERSTEAFF. Based on the CDR3 plus reference TRBV7-2 and TRBJ1-1, the full variable domain is GAGVSQSPSNKVTEKGKDVELRCDPISGHTALYWYRQSLGQGLEFLIYFQGNSAPDKSGLPSDRFSAERTGGSVSTLTIQRTQQEDSAVYLCASSPNSERSTEAFFGQGTRLTVV.

The chain joins TRBV6-2 or TRBV6-3 to TRBJ1-5, with no clear D. This CDR3 has 11 residues. Between the trimmed V and J ends, which lost 8 bases and 6 bases, there was a span of 8 bases. CDR1 is MNHEY and CDR2 is SVGEGT in the germline V gene. CDR3 protein: CASGIPQPQHF. In nucleotides, the CDR3 is TGTGCCAGCGGGATCCCTCAGCCCCAGCATTTT.